This record looks at one T cell receptor (beta chain) sequence and its context. Its specificity is unknown. The assay was immunoSEQ multiplex PCR, and TCRdb's table has in-frame clones only and misses some. In the table there are about 46,000 clones, about 91% of which are singletons. The data were taken from a study of OX40 agonist ivuxolimab in advanced cancers. In the study overall: Patients treated during dose escalation were battling hepatocellular carcinoma, melanoma, renal cell or head and neck cancer. Three partial responders included one hepatocellular carcinoma patient and two cutaneous melanoma patients.

The study, taken as a whole, reports: CD4+ and CD8+ blood T cells expanded clonally by week 6 at 0.1 to 3.0 mg/kg.

The input for sequencing was CD4+ or CD8+ T cells sorted from blood, taken in a trial of the OX40 agonist ivuxolimab. This receptor was obtained from an adult with an advanced solid tumor such as melanoma, head and neck, liver or kidney cancer.

The CDR3 sequence is CASSLTALSTDTQYF. As DNA, the CDR3 is TGTGCCAGCAGTTTAACCGCCCTGAGCACAGATACGCAGTATTTT. V is TRBV27 and J is TRBJ2-3; D call uncertain. The CDR3 has 15 residues. V was pared by 2 bases and J by 0 bases, with 9 bases between. Looked up from germline, CDR1 is MNHEY and CDR2 is SMNVEV (reference sequence).